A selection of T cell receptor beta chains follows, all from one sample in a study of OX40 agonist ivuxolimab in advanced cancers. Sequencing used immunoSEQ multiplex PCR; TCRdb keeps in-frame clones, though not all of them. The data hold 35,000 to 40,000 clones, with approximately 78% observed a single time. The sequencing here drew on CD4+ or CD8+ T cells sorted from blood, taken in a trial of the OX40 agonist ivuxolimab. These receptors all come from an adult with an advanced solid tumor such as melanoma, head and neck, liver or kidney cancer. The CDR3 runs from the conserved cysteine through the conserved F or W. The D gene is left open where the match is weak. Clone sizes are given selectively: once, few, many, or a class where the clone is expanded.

CDR3aa: CAWSFLISYEQYF
CDR3nt: TGTGCCTGGAGTTTCCTTATCTCCTACGAGCAGTACTTC
j_gene: TRBJ2-7
abundance: -
d_gene: -
v_gene: TRBV30

CDR3aa: CAAGRNQETQYF
CDR3nt: TGTGCTGCCGGGCGCAACCAAGAGACCCAGTACTTC
j_gene: TRBJ2-5
abundance: once
d_gene: -
v_gene: TRBV19

CDR3aa: CASTFAGELSGELFF
CDR3nt: TGTGCCAGCACCTTCGCCGGGGAGTTGTCCGGGGAGCTGTTTTTT
j_gene: TRBJ2-2
abundance: -
d_gene: -
v_gene: TRBV6-6

CDR3aa: CASSSGFKLAGGGYEQYF
CDR3nt: TGTGCCAGCAGCTCGGGTTTCAAACTAGCGGGAGGGGGGTACGAGCAGTACTTC
j_gene: TRBJ2-7
abundance: -
d_gene: TRBD2
v_gene: TRBV7-9

CDR3aa: CASSEWSAYEQYF
CDR3nt: TGTGCCAGCAGTGAATGGTCAGCCTACGAGCAGTACTTC
j_gene: TRBJ2-7
abundance: -
d_gene: -
v_gene: TRBV6-1

CDR3aa: CASSPRTVQLHSPLHF
CDR3nt: TGTGCCAGCTCACCAAGGACAGTGCAGCTTCATTCACCCCTCCACTTT
j_gene: TRBJ1-6
abundance: -
d_gene: -
v_gene: TRBV18

CDR3aa: CASSVVGPNRAEAFF
CDR3nt: TGTGCCAGTTCGGTAGTGGGACCGAATAGGGCTGAAGCTTTCTTT
j_gene: TRBJ1-1
abundance: -
d_gene: -
v_gene: TRBV19

CDR3aa: CASSEGYQPQHF
CDR3nt: TGTGCCAGCAGTGAAGGGTATCAGCCCCAGCATTTT
j_gene: TRBJ1-5
abundance: few
d_gene: -
v_gene: TRBV2

CDR3aa: CVTGQGNQPQHF
CDR3nt: TGTGTCACCGGACAGGGCAATCAGCCCCAGCATTTT
j_gene: TRBJ1-5
abundance: -
d_gene: TRBD1
v_gene: TRBV27

CDR3aa: CASSRSGYTGELFF
CDR3nt: TGTGCCAGCAGCCGTAGCGGATACACCGGGGAGCTGTTTTTT
j_gene: TRBJ2-2
abundance: -
d_gene: -
v_gene: TRBV7-2

CDR3aa: CASSFSLGGRGQPQHF
CDR3nt: TGTGCCAGCAGCTTTTCTCTTGGGGGTAGGGGACAGCCCCAGCATTTT
j_gene: TRBJ1-5
abundance: -
d_gene: -
v_gene: TRBV7-2

CDR3aa: CASSWNRGGETQYF
CDR3nt: TGTGCCAGCAGCTGGAACAGGGGTGGCGAGACCCAGTACTTC
j_gene: TRBJ2-5
abundance: -
d_gene: TRBD1
v_gene: TRBV11-2

CDR3aa: CASDRAGDTQYF
CDR3nt: TGTGCCTCGGACCGGGCAGGGGATACGCAGTATTTT
j_gene: TRBJ2-3
abundance: few
d_gene: -
v_gene: TRBV30

CDR3aa: CASSWDSSTDTQYF
CDR3nt: TGCGCCAGCAGCTGGGACTCTTCCACAGATACGCAGTATTTT
j_gene: TRBJ2-3
abundance: -
d_gene: -
v_gene: TRBV5-1

CDR3aa: CASSYRTQPYGYTF
CDR3nt: TGTGCCAGCAGTTACCGCACGCAGCCCTATGGCTACACCTTC
j_gene: TRBJ1-2
abundance: -
d_gene: -
v_gene: TRBV6-5

CDR3aa: CASSPWGSTDTQYF
CDR3nt: TGTGCCAGCAGCCCGTGGGGGAGCACAGATACGCAGTATTTT
j_gene: TRBJ2-3
abundance: -
d_gene: -
v_gene: TRBV28

CDR3aa: CASSPRLARNTGELFF
CDR3nt: TGTGCCAGCTCACCACGGTTGGCCCGGAACACCGGGGAGCTGTTTTTT
j_gene: TRBJ2-2
abundance: -
d_gene: -
v_gene: TRBV18

CDR3aa: CASSRDGNQPQHF
CDR3nt: TGTGCCAGCAGTCGGGACGGCAATCAGCCCCAGCATTTT
j_gene: TRBJ1-5
abundance: -
d_gene: -
v_gene: TRBV6-5

CDR3aa: CASSLLGLSYNEQFF
CDR3nt: TGTGCCAGCAGTTTATTAGGACTCTCCTACAATGAGCAGTTCTTC
j_gene: TRBJ2-1
abundance: -
d_gene: -
v_gene: TRBV28

CDR3aa: CASSLITDTQYF
CDR3nt: TGTGCCAGCAGTTTGATTACAGATACGCAGTATTTT
j_gene: TRBJ2-3
abundance: -
d_gene: -
v_gene: TRBV28

CDR3aa: CASGTSADRTQYF
CDR3nt: TGTGCCAGCGGGACTAGCGCAGATCGGACCCAGTACTTC
j_gene: TRBJ2-5
abundance: -
d_gene: TRBD2
v_gene: TRBV2

CDR3aa: CASSLAGGAIGYGYTF
CDR3nt: TGTGCCAGCAGCTTGGCCGGGGGGGCCATAGGCTATGGCTACACCTTC
j_gene: TRBJ1-2
abundance: -
d_gene: -
v_gene: TRBV5-4

CDR3aa: CASSPGQGQETQYF
CDR3nt: TGTGCCAGCAGCCCCGGACAGGGACAAGAGACCCAGTACTTC
j_gene: TRBJ2-5
abundance: -
d_gene: TRBD1
v_gene: TRBV9

CDR3aa: CASSLNPPPTEAFF
CDR3nt: TGTGCCAGCAGCTTAAACCCCCCCCCTACTGAAGCTTTCTTT
j_gene: TRBJ1-1
abundance: -
d_gene: -
v_gene: TRBV7-3

CDR3aa: CASRARQGAEGGYTF
CDR3nt: TGTGCCAGCAGGGCCCGACAGGGGGCTGAAGGTGGCTACACCTTC
j_gene: TRBJ1-2
abundance: -
d_gene: TRBD1
v_gene: TRBV7-9

CDR3aa: CASSALTQGTQYF
CDR3nt: TGTGCCAGCAGTGCCTTGACACAAGGGACGCAGTATTTT
j_gene: TRBJ2-3
abundance: -
d_gene: -
v_gene: TRBV6-1

CDR3aa: CASNYVGQAPYEQYF
CDR3nt: TGTGCCAGCAATTATGTGGGACAGGCGCCCTACGAGCAGTACTTC
j_gene: TRBJ2-7
abundance: -
d_gene: TRBD1
v_gene: TRBV6-1

CDR3aa: CASSPPGRIISGANVLTF
CDR3nt: TGTGCCAGCAGTCCCCCGGGACGGATCATCTCTGGGGCCAACGTCCTGACTTTC
j_gene: TRBJ2-6
abundance: -
d_gene: -
v_gene: TRBV28